A single sample gave rise to the 6 T cell receptor beta chains below, sequenced in a study of CD8+ T cells in alopecia areata. RNA extraction was followed by reverse transcription into cDNA, which acted as the sequencing template. Profiling relied on immunoSEQ multiplex PCR, and the TCRdb table lists in-frame clones only, not all of them. The table lists about 270,000 clones, no singletons, with 1.2% in the top ten. CD4, CD8alpha, NKG2D, NKG2ACE and other markers were used to sort pooled cutaneous lymph node cells. The sequenced sample consisted of CD4+ T cells sorted from a lymph node. The receptor set was obtained from a C3H/HeJ mouse with alopecia areata. The strain is characterized by the MHC haplotype H2-k.

This clone was observed a handful of times. A much larger clone differs by one base, so this may be a read error. Gene names refer to mouse genes. The read is 4 residues too short to cover the CDR3 end, so that end is filled in from the germline J gene. V and J are TRBV13-3 and TRBJ2-2; the match to TRBD1 covers 8 bases. The CDR3 is 15 amino acids. Trimming removed 3 bases from V and 0 bases from J; junction bases left unmatched: 1. Germline V CDR1 and CDR2: NNHDY, SYVADS. CDR3 in amino acids: CASSAGQANTGQLYF. The sequenced CDR3 bases are TGTGCCAGCAGTGCGGGACAGGCAAACACCGGG.

As for this clone: Gene names refer to mouse genes. The observed sequence ends 4 residues before the CDR3 terminus, with the missing tail filled in from the germline J gene. The genes are TRBV1 and TRBJ2-4; D is unclear. There are 14 residues in the CDR3. From germline, CDR1 is NSQYPW and CDR2 LRSPGD (reference sequence). V was clipped by 3 bases and J by 0 bases, with 7 bases between them. The DNA read from the CDR3 is TGCACCTGCAGTGCCGCAACTAGTCAAAAC. It yields the protein CTCSAATSQN. The entire CDR3 protein reads CTCSAATSQNTLYF.

This clone was detected a few times. The germline and genes are mouse ones. From the germline J gene comes the end of the CDR3, since the read stops 4 residues before it. The same CDR3 also results from other DNA sequences found in this sample. V and J are TRBV5 and TRBJ2-5; no definite D call. Per the germline V gene, CDR1 is LGHNA and CDR2 is YNLKQL (reference sequence). This CDR3 has 13 amino acids. The part of the CDR3 DNA that was read is TGTGCCAGCAGCCAAGGACAAAAAGAC. Translating it yields CASSQGQKD. The complete CDR3 protein is CASSQGQKDTQYF.

This clone was recorded a few times. The gene symbols are mouse symbols. From the germline J gene comes the end of the CDR3, since the read stops 3 residues before it. Additional DNA sequences in this sample encode the identical CDR3. This rearrangement joins TRBV19 to TRBJ1-6; 10 nucleotides agree with TRBD1. TRBJ1-6 is placed among ORFs of uncertain function. Germline CDR1 FNHDT, CDR2 SITEND (reference sequence). J gave up 7 bases and V 2 bases, and 3 bases lay outside the gene matches. The CDR3 has 15 amino acids. The chain's CDR3 is CASSIDRGRNSPLYF. CDR3 DNA, as far as it was read: TGTGCCAGCAGTATCGACAGGGGGCGGAATTCGCCC.

Of note for this clone: Genes and germline are mouse. The observed sequence ends 4 residues before the CDR3 terminus, with the missing tail filled in from the germline J gene. The V call is TRBV14, the J call TRBJ2-2; 9 bases map to TRBD1. Germline CDR1 SGHDT, CDR2 FRDEAV. V was pared by 4 bases and J by 2 bases, with 0 bases of the junction left unmatched. This CDR3 comprises 14 residues. CDR3 DNA, as far as it was read: TGTGCCAGCAGTGGGACAGGGAACACCGGG. It encodes CASSGTGNTG. The full CDR3 protein is CASSGTGNTGQLYF.

With respect to this clone: Genes here carry mouse names. The read finishes 3 residues shy of the CDR3 end, and the germline J gene is used to complete it. The J gene is TRBJ1-6, the V gene TRBV21; 12 nucleotides match TRBD1. TRBV21 is an ORF, with its function uncertain. TRBJ1-6 is identified as an open reading frame with a role that is uncertain. The CDR3 sequence is 16 residues long. V lost 3 bases, J lost 10 bases, and 7 bases stayed unmatched. The CDR3 spells CASSHRDRGLGSPLYF. The sequenced part of the CDR3 DNA is TGTGCTAGCAGTCATCGGGACAGGGGGCTTGGGTCGCCC.